The clone carrying this T cell receptor beta chain was seen at least ten times. TCRdb re-called the RT-PCR reads with MiXCR, one entry per CDR3 protein. The data contain 550,000 to 750,000 distinct CDR3 sequences, 13% to 15% of them singletons. V gave up 4 bases and J gave up 6 bases; unmatched junction bases: 4. Germline loops: CDR1 MNHEY, CDR2 SVGAGI. CDR3 length equals 13 residues. The chain joins TRBV6-5 to TRBJ2-7, with 9 bases identical to TRBD2. Input material: memory CD4+ T cells from blood. The receptor was derived from a female donor in good health, serving as a healthy control. CDR3 in amino acids: CASSSLTSGEQYF. The CDR3 bases are TGTGCCAGCAGTTCATTGACTAGCGGCGAGCAGTACTTC.